This T cell receptor (beta chain) emerged from a study of post-analysis software for immune sequencing data. As for the study in general: Relapsing-remitting, secondary progressive and progressive-relapsing forms made up the multiple sclerosis disease courses.

Incorporated into the TCR beta cDNA libraries were unique molecular identifiers, which served to reduce PCR and sequencing biases. T cells numbering roughly 0.9 to 10 million yielded cDNA molecules that totaled about 500,000. TCRdb processed the PCR reads anew with MiXCR; each CDR3 protein has one entry. The sample contains almost 700,000 distinct CDR3 sequences, more than 50% of which appear only once. Study-level findings and limits: Controls had significantly higher normalized Chao1 diversity than multiple sclerosis patients. Among roughly five TRBV segments more frequent in patients than controls were TRBV5-6, TRBV5-1 and TRBV20-1.

The length of the CDR3 is 14 residues. Germline lookup yields CDR1 ENHRY and CDR2 SYGVKD. Trimming at V came to 0 bases and at J to 7 bases, leaving 6 bases not matched to a gene. About this clonotype: Its antigen remains unidentified.

Source material: blood. J is TRBJ2-7 and V is TRBV10-3; 7 positions agree with TRBD2. This clonotype was obtained from a girl under 10 years old with multiple sclerosis. The CDR3 DNA sequence: TGTGCCATCAGTGAGTCCCCGGGAGGCAGGGAGCAGTACTTC. Translated: CAISESPGGREQYF.